A selection of T cell receptor beta chains follows, all from one sample in a study of T cell changes during pregnancy in multiple sclerosis. The protocol was immunoSEQ multiplex PCR, while the TCRdb copy is restricted to in-frame clones and leaves out a portion. The table has about 72,000 clones, around 91% seen once. Source: peripheral blood, taken in the third trimester of pregnancy. These receptors were taken from a female donor in good health, enrolled as a control in a pregnancy study. Both conserved end residues are part of each CDR3. Each record gives: J gene, clone size, D gene, V gene, CDR3 DNA, CDR3 protein. The D gene is left open where the match is weak. Size is omitted from some rows. Given values are once, few, many or a class for expanded clones.

>TRBJ1-3|-|-|TRBV6-1
TGTGCCAGCAGTGAAGGGCCCGGGGGACTCAACACCATATATTTT
CASSEGPGGLNTIYF
>TRBJ1-1|-|-|TRBV14
TGTGCCAGCAGCAAAACAGGGACAAACACTGAAGCTTTCTTT
CASSKTGTNTEAFF
>TRBJ2-7|-|TRBD2|TRBV5-8
TGTGCCAGCAGCCCCGGACTAGCGGGAAACGAGGAGCAGTACTTC
CASSPGLAGNEEQYF
>TRBJ1-1|-|-|TRBV5-4
TGTGCCAGCAGCTTGTTGGCGACAGTGAACACTGAAGCTTTCTTT
CASSLLATVNTEAFF
>TRBJ2-7|once|TRBD2|TRBV27
TGTGCCAGCAGTTCCCCTTTTTTAGCGGGAGGGCCCCACGAGCAGTACTTC
CASSSPFLAGGPHEQYF
>TRBJ2-2|-|-|TRBV5-4
TGTGCCAGCAGCTTTAAAGTCGGGGGTCTCGCCGGGGAGCTGTTTTTT
CASSFKVGGLAGELFF
>TRBJ1-1|-|-|TRBV19
TGTGCCAGTAGTATAGGAGGGACAAGATCGAACACTGAAGCTTTCTTT
CASSIGGTRSNTEAFF
>TRBJ1-5|-|-|TRBV4-1
TGCGCCAGCAGCCAGCCCGACGGGGGGCCCAATCAGCCCCAGCATTTT
CASSQPDGGPNQPQHF
>TRBJ2-7|-|-|TRBV5-1
TGCGCCAGCAGCTGGACTGAATCCTACGAGCAGTACTTC
CASSWTESYEQYF
>TRBJ2-1|-|-|TRBV2
TGTGCCAGCAGACTAGCTATCGGCTCCTACAATGAGCAGTTCTTC
CASRLAIGSYNEQFF
>TRBJ1-5|-|-|TRBV4-3
TGCGCCAGCAGCCCTAGTGGTTATGGCAATCAGCCCCAGCATTTT
CASSPSGYGNQPQHF
>TRBJ2-5|-|TRBD1|TRBV11-2
TGTGCCAGCGGACAGGGGGATTTGAGGAAGACCCAGTACTTC
CASGQGDLRKTQYF
>TRBJ1-5|once|-|TRBV19
TGTGCCAGTAGTTCAGGGGTTTCGAATCAGCCCCAGCATTTT
CASSSGVSNQPQHF
>TRBJ1-2|-|TRBD1|TRBV7-9
TGTGCCAGCAGCTTAGTCAGGGGGCTTGGCTACACCTTC
CASSLVRGLGYTF
>TRBJ2-7|-|TRBD2|TRBV6-1
TGTGCCAGCAGTGAAGGGCTAGCGGGAGCCCACGAGCAGTACTTC
CASSEGLAGAHEQYF
>TRBJ2-5|-|TRBD2|TRBV7-9
TGTGCCAGCAGCTTGGGACTAGCGGGATCGGGAGAGACCCAGTACTTC
CASSLGLAGSGETQYF
>TRBJ2-7|-|TRBD2|TRBV28
TGTGCCAGCATTCCGGGGGGGCTAGCCTCCTACGAGCAGTACTTC
CASIPGGLASYEQYF
>TRBJ2-7|-|-|TRBV6-5
TGTGCCAGCAGTAGGGATACAGGGTTCTCCGAGCAGTACTTC
CASSRDTGFSEQYF
>TRBJ2-7|-|TRBD1|TRBV20-1
TGCAGTGCTAGGACAGGGAGCGAGCAGTACTTC
CSARTGSEQYF
>TRBJ2-1|-|-|TRBV10-2
TGCGCCAGCAGTTCCGGCGGCGGGGCACTATACAATGAGCAGTTCTTC
CASSSGGGALYNEQFF
>TRBJ1-4|-|TRBD1|TRBV19
TGTGCCAGTATTAGGCAGGGGGCTAATGAAAAACTGTTTTTT
CASIRQGANEKLFF
>TRBJ2-1|-|TRBD2|TRBV6-1
TGTGCCAGCAGCGATGCGGGAGGCGGGGATGAGCAGTTCTTC
CASSDAGGGDEQFF
>TRBJ1-2|-|-|TRBV27
TGTGCCAGCAGTTACCTCGGGAGGACCATCTATGGCTACACCTTC
CASSYLGRTIYGYTF
>TRBJ2-1|-|TRBD1|TRBV7-2
TGTGCCAGCAGCCTGGGACAGGGCCCCTACAATGAGCAGTTCTTC
CASSLGQGPYNEQFF
>TRBJ1-4|-|-|TRBV2
TGTGCCAGCAGTGTCCAACGTCGGGACAATCATGCAACTAATGAAAAACTGTTTTTT
CASSVQRRDNHATNEKLFF
>TRBJ2-1|-|TRBD1|TRBV5-4
TGTGCCAGCAGCTTTGCTGGGACAGGGGGCAGGAATGAGCAGTTCTTC
CASSFAGTGGRNEQFF
>TRBJ2-7|-|-|TRBV11-2
TGTGCCAGCAGCTTACACAAATACGAGCAGTACTTC
CASSLHKYEQYF
>TRBJ2-1|-|-|TRBV11-1
TGTGCCAGCAGCTTTGAGAGCAGGGAGCAGTTCTTC
CASSFESREQFF
>TRBJ2-4|-|TRBD1|TRBV15
TGTGCCACCAGTAGGGACAGGGAACAAAACATTCAGTACTTC
CATSRDREQNIQYF
>TRBJ1-3|-|-|TRBV30
TGTGCCTGGAGTGTAAAACAGTCACTCCGCTCTGGAAACACCATATATTTT
CAWSVKQSLRSGNTIYF
>TRBJ2-7|-|TRBD1|TRBV5-5
TGTGCCAGCAGCTTGGCCAGACAGGGTGGGCCCTACGAGCAGTACTTC
CASSLARQGGPYEQYF
>TRBJ1-1|-|TRBD1|TRBV19
TGTGCCAGTAGTATCTCAGGGGGATTGAACACTGAAGCTTTCTTT
CASSISGGLNTEAFF
>TRBJ1-1|-|-|TRBV19
TGTGCCAGTAGTATAAAGAGGGCAGCGAACACTGAAGCTTTCTTT
CASSIKRAANTEAFF
>TRBJ2-1|-|TRBD1|TRBV7-8
TGTGCCAGCAGCTTAGTCACACGGGACAGGGGGGATGAGCAGTTCTTC
CASSLVTRDRGDEQFF
>TRBJ2-7|-|-|TRBV19
TGTGCCAGTAGGAAGAAGTGGACAGAGAGCTACGAGCAGTACTTC
CASRKKWTESYEQYF
>TRBJ2-3|-|TRBD1|TRBV5-1
TGCGCCAGCAGCTTGGAAGGGACAGGGAATGTCGATACGCAGTATTTT
CASSLEGTGNVDTQYF
>TRBJ2-3|once|-|TRBV12-2
TGTGCAAGTCCCCCGCGGGGCCCAGATACGCAGTATTTT
CASPPRGPDTQYF
>TRBJ2-1|-|TRBD2|TRBV4-3
TGCGCCAGCAGCCAAGGGCGGGAGGGCTACAATGAGCAGTTCTTC
CASSQGREGYNEQFF
>TRBJ1-6|few|-|TRBV5-1
TGCGCCAGCAGCTTGGAGGTCATCGGACAGATTAATTCACCCCTCCACTTT
CASSLEVIGQINSPLHF
>TRBJ1-2|-|-|TRBV28
TGTGCCAGCAGTCTCGAGGGGAGGGGCTACACCTTC
CASSLEGRGYTF
>TRBJ1-2|once|-|TRBV5-1
TGCGCCAGCTCGGGGGGCATCGCTAACTATGGCTACACCTTC
CASSGGIANYGYTF
>TRBJ1-5|-|TRBD1|TRBV19
TGTGCCAGTATGGACAGGGCTAATCAGCCCCAGCATTTT
CASMDRANQPQHF
>TRBJ2-7|-|TRBD1|TRBV20-1
TGCAGTGCTTCACAGGGGTACGAGCAGTACTTC
CSASQGYEQYF
>TRBJ1-2|few|-|TRBV6-1
TGTGCCAGCAATCAGGGTCGAGGCTACACCTTC
CASNQGRGYTF